The rows below give T cell receptor beta chains drawn from one sample of a study of T-cell reconstitution after alpha-beta-depleted transplantation in children. In TCRdb, the PCR reads were re-called with MiXCR into one record per CDR3 protein. The sample contains some 290,000 distinct CDR3 sequences, more than 8% of which appear only once. The sequences come from PBMCs from the stem cell graft donor, collected from the stem cell graft. The receptor set was obtained from a human donor who donated a stem cell graft to a child with SCID. CDR3s include the opening cysteine and the closing phenylalanine or tryptophan. A D gene is named only where the DNA matches it firmly. Some rows mark clone size as missing; the rest say once, few, many or name a class of expanded clone.

j_call v_call clone_size d_call cdr3_nt cdr3_aa
TRBJ2-5 TRBV20-1 NA NA TGCAGTGCTAGGGCTATTGAAGAGACCCAGTACTTC CSARAIEETQYF
TRBJ2-7 TRBV5-1 NA NA TGCGCCAGCAGCTTGGAAGGGTCTTACTACGAGCAGTACTTC CASSLEGSYYEQYF
TRBJ1-3 TRBV27 NA TRBD1 TGTGCCAGCAGTTTAAACCAGGGGGATTCTGGAAACACCATATATTTT CASSLNQGDSGNTIYF
TRBJ2-3 TRBV10-3 few TRBD2 TGTGCCATCAGTGAACAAGCGGGGGGGTCCTTTGTCACAGATACGCAGTATTTT CAISEQAGGSFVTDTQYF
TRBJ2-1 TRBV2 few TRBD2 TGTGCCAGCAGCCAAAGGACTAGCGGGGGCGGCGAGCAGTTCTTC CASSQRTSGGGEQFF
TRBJ2-7 TRBV6-1 few TRBD1 TGTGCCAGCGCCCCGACAGGGTACTACGAGCAGTACTTC CASAPTGYYEQYF
TRBJ2-6 TRBV6-5 NA NA TGTGCCAGCACTTCATACTCTGGGGCCAACGTCCTGACTTTC CASTSYSGANVLTF
TRBJ2-2 TRBV20-1 NA NA TGCAGTGCCCCGCACAGGGGCGGGGGGCTGTTTTTT CSAPHRGGGLFF
TRBJ2-1 TRBV29-1 few NA TGCAGCGTTTTGCCGGGCAATTTGGAGCAGTTCTTC CSVLPGNLEQFF
TRBJ1-2 TRBV10-3 many TRBD1 TGTGCCATCAGTGTTTCGGACAGGGGGTATGGCTACACCTTC CAISVSDRGYGYTF
TRBJ2-5 TRBV11-1 few NA TGTGCCAGCAGTGGTGCAAGCGGGTATGTTCCGGAGACCCAGTACTTC CASSGASGYVPETQYF
TRBJ2-2 TRBV5-6 few NA TGTGCCAGCACCCTTCATGCGGGGAAGTCCGGGGAGCTGTTTTTT CASTLHAGKSGELFF
TRBJ2-7 TRBV7-2 NA TRBD2 TGTGCCAGCAGCTTAGGGGGGACTAGCCTCTACGAGCAGTACTTC CASSLGGTSLYEQYF
TRBJ1-2 TRBV7-2 many TRBD1 TGTGCCAGCAGCTTGACGGGACAGAACTATGGCTACACCTTC CASSLTGQNYGYTF
TRBJ1-4 TRBV7-2 many NA TGTGCCAGCAGCCCCGACCGGGAAAAACTGTTTTTT CASSPDREKLFF
TRBJ2-3 TRBV6-1 NA NA TGTGCCAGCAGGGGTCCGGCAGCGGCCTTCACAGATACGCAGTATTTT CASRGPAAAFTDTQYF
TRBJ2-1 TRBV7-2 few TRBD2 TGTGCCAGCAGCTTCCCGCTAGCGGGAGCCTACAATGAGCAGTTCTTC CASSFPLAGAYNEQFF
TRBJ2-5 TRBV18 few TRBD2 TGTGCCAGCTCACCCAGGACTAGCGGGGGGACGACTGAACAAGAGACCCAGTACTTC CASSPRTSGGTTEQETQYF
TRBJ2-3 TRBV10-2 NA NA TGCGCCAGCAGTGAGTCTGGCCTTAGCACAGATACGCAGTATTTT CASSESGLSTDTQYF
TRBJ1-1 TRBV29-1 few NA TGCAGCGTTAGTCGCCACACTGAAGCTTTCTTT CSVSRHTEAFF
TRBJ2-5 TRBV18 many NA TGTGCCAGCTCACCAGAACAAGAGACCCAGTACTTC CASSPEQETQYF
TRBJ2-5 TRBV20-1 few NA TGCAGTGCTAGAGAGACACAGCAAGAGACCCAGTACTTC CSARETQQETQYF
TRBJ2-7 TRBV15 few TRBD2 TGTGCCACCAGCAGAGATTCTAGCGGTACCTACGAGCAGTACTTC CATSRDSSGTYEQYF
TRBJ2-6 TRBV5-1 few NA TGCGCCAGCAGCTATGGACCCCTCTCTGGGGCCAACGTCCTGACTTTC CASSYGPLSGANVLTF
TRBJ2-4 TRBV12-3/TRBV12-4 NA NA TGTGCCAGCAGTGCAGGACAGTACAAAAACATTCAGTACTTC CASSAGQYKNIQYF
TRBJ1-4 TRBV5-1 NA NA TGCGCCAGCAGCTTGGGTGGACAGGAAAAACTGTTTTTT CASSLGGQEKLFF
TRBJ2-7 TRBV5-5 NA NA TGTGCCAGCAGCTTGGTCCTATTGAGCTCCTACGAGCAGTACTTC CASSLVLLSSYEQYF
TRBJ2-3 TRBV5-1 many NA TGCGCCAGCAGCTTGGTCTCTTGGCGGGGAGGCGCAGATACGCAGTATTTT CASSLVSWRGGADTQYF
TRBJ2-7 TRBV9 few TRBD1 TGTGCCAGCAGCGAGACCGGGACAGCCGTTTCCTACGAGCAGTACTTC CASSETGTAVSYEQYF
TRBJ1-2 TRBV7-8 once NA TGTGCCAGCAGCTTAGAAACCCTCAACTATGGCTACACCTTC CASSLETLNYGYTF
TRBJ2-1 TRBV12-3/TRBV12-4 many NA TGCGCCAGCAGCTTTGGGAGCTCCTACAATGAGCAGTTCTTC CASSFGSSYNEQFF
TRBJ2-3 TRBV12-3/TRBV12-4 NA NA TGTGCCAGCAGTTCCCGCTCGGGGCGCACAGATACGCAGTATTTT CASSSRSGRTDTQYF
TRBJ1-6 TRBV10-3 NA NA TGTGCCATCAGTGAGTCTTTTACGGCAGATTCACCCCTCCACTTT CAISESFTADSPLHF
TRBJ2-7 TRBV5-1 few NA TGCGCCAGCAGCTTGAATGGGCCCGAGCAGTACTTC CASSLNGPEQYF
TRBJ2-3 TRBV10-3 many TRBD1 TGTGCCATCAGCGACAGGGGGCCCAACCTCCCGCAGTATTTT CAISDRGPNLPQYF
TRBJ1-1 TRBV5-5 NA NA TGTGCCAGCAGCTTGGGGGGTATGGGGGCTGAAGCTTTCTTT CASSLGGMGAEAFF
TRBJ2-4 TRBV20-1 NA NA TGCAGTGTCGGGCCCTACATTCAGTACTTC CSVGPYIQYF
TRBJ2-5 TRBV7-3 NA TRBD1 TGTGCCAGCAGCCGTGGACAGGAAGAGACCCAGTACTTC CASSRGQEETQYF
TRBJ2-5 TRBV5-1 NA NA TGCGCCAGCAGGGCCAGCCAGACCCAGTACTTC CASRASQTQYF
TRBJ2-5 TRBV27 few TRBD2 TGTGCCAGCAGTTCCAGCGGGGGGAGCGGAGAGACCCAGTACTTC CASSSSGGSGETQYF
TRBJ1-1 TRBV7-9 many NA TGTGCCAGCAGCCAATTCACTGAAGCTTTCTTT CASSQFTEAFF
TRBJ2-3 TRBV5-1 NA TRBD2 TGCGCCAGCAGCTTGAAAACAAGCGGGGGATTCGCAGATACGCAGTATTTT CASSLKTSGGFADTQYF
TRBJ1-6 TRBV10-3 few NA TGTGCCACCACCCCAGGGGCCTCCTATAATTCACCCCTCCACTTT CATTPGASYNSPLHF
TRBJ2-5 TRBV5-6 NA NA TGTGCCAGCGGACGAAGGACAGCGCAAGAGACCCAGTACTTC CASGRRTAQETQYF
TRBJ2-7 TRBV29-1 NA NA TGCAGCGTGGGGGACTCCTCCTACGAGCAGTACTTC CSVGDSSYEQYF
TRBJ2-5 TRBV5-5 NA TRBD1 TGTGCCAGCAGCTTGTCAGGGGGTCAGGTAGAGACCCAGTACTTC CASSLSGGQVETQYF
TRBJ2-7 TRBV11-2 NA NA TGTGCCAGCAGCTTAGAATTGGGCAGTCCCTACGAGCAGTACTTC CASSLELGSPYEQYF